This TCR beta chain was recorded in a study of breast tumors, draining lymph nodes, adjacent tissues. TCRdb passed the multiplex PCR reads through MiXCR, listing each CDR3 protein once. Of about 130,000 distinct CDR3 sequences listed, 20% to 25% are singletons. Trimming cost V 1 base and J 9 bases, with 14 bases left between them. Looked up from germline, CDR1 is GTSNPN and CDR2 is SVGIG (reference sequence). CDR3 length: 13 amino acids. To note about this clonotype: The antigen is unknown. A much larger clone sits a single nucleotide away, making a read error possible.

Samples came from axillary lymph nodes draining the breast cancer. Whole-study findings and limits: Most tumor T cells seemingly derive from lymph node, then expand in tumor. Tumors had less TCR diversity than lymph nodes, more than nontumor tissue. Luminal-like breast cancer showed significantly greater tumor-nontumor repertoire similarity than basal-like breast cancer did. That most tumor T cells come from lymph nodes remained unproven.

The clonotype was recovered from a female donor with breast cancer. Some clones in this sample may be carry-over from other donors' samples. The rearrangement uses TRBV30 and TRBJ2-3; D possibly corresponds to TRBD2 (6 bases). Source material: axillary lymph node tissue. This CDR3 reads CAWSGKSGVTQYF. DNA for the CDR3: TGTGCCTGGAGTGGCAAATCGGGGGTCACGCAGTATTTT.